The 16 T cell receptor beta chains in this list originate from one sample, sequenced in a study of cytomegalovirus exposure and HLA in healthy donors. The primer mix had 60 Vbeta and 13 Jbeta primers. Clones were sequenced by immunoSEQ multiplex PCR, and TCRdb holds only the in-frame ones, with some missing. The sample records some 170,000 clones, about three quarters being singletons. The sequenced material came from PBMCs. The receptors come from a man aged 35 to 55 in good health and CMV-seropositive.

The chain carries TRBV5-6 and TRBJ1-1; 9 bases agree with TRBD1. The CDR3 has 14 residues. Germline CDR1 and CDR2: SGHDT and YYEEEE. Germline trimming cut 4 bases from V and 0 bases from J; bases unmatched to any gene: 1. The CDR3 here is CASSRTGVNTEAFF. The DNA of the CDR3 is TGTGCCAGCAGCCGGACAGGGGTGAACACTGAAGCTTTCTTT.

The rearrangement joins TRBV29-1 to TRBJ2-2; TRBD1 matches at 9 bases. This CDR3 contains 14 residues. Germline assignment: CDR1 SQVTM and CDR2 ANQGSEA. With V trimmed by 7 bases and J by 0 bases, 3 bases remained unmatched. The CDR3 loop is CSARTGANTGELFF. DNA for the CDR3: TGCAGCGCTAGGACAGGGGCGAACACCGGGGAGCTGTTTTTT.

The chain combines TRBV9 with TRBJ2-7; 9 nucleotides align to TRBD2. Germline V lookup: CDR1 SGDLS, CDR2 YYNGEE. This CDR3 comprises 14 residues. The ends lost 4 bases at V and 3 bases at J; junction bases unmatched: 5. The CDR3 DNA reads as TGTGCCAGCAGCTCCGGGACTAGCAGCTACGAGCAGTACTTC. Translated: CASSSGTSSYEQYF.

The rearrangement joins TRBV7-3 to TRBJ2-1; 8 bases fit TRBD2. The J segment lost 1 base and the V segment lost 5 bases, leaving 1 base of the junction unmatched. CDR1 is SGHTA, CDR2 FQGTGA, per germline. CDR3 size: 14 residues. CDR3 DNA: TGTGCCAGCAGCAGCGGGAGTTCCTACAATGAGCAGTTCTTC. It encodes CASSSGSSYNEQFF.

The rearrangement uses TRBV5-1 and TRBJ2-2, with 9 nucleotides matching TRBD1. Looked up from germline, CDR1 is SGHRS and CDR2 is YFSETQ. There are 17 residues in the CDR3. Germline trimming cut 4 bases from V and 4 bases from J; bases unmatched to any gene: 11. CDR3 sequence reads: CASSLNRRDRATGELFF. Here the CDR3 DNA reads TGCGCCAGCAGCCTAAACCGCCGGGACAGGGCCACCGGGGAGCTGTTTTTT.

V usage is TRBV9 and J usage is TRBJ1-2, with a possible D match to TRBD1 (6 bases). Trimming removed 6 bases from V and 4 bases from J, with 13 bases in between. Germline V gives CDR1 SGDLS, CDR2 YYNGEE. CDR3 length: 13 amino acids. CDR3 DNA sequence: TGTGCCAGCACCCCCCAGGGGAGCTATGGCTACACCTTC. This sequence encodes CASTPQGSYGYTF. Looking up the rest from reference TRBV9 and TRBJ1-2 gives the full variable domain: DSGVTQTPKHLITATGQRVTLRCSPRSGDLSVYWYQQSLDQGLQFLIQYYNGEERAKGNILERFSAQQFPDLHSELNLSSLELGDSALYFCASTPQGSYGYTFGSGTRLTVV.

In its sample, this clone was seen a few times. This chain's CDR3 is CASSIGQGGETQYF. In DNA, the CDR3 is TGTGCCAGTAGTATTGGACAGGGGGGAGAGACCCAGTACTTC. The V and J genes are TRBV19 and TRBJ2-5; TRBD1 matches 10 bases. Germline V CDR1 and CDR2: LNHDA, SQIVND (reference sequence). This CDR3 has 14 residues. J lost 4 bases, V lost 3 bases, and 2 bases had no gene match.

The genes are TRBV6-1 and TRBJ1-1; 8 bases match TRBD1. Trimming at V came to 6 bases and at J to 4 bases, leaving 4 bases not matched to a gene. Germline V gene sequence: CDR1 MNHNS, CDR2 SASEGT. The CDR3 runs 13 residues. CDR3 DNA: TGTGCCAGCAGCTCAACAGGGGGCACTGAAGCTTTCTTT. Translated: CASSSTGGTEAFF.

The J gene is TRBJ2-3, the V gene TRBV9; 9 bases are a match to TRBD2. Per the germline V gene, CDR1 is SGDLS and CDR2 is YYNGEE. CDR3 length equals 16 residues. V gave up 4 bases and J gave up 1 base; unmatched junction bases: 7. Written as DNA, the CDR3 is TGTGCCAGCAGCTCCCGAGCGGGAGGTGGCACAGATACGCAGTATTTT. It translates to CASSSRAGGGTDTQYF.

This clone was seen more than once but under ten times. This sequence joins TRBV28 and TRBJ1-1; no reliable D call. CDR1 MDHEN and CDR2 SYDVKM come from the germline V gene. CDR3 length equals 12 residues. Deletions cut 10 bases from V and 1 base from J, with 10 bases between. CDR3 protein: CATQAKNTEAFF. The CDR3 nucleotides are TGTGCCACCCAAGCGAAGAACACTGAAGCTTTCTTT.

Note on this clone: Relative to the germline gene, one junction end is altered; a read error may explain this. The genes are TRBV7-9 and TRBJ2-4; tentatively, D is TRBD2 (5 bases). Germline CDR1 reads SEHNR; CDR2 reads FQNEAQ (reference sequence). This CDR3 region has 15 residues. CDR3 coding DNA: TGTGCCAGCAGCCCACTCCACGGGGTCAAAAACAGTCAGTACTTC. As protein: CASSPLHGVKNSQYF.

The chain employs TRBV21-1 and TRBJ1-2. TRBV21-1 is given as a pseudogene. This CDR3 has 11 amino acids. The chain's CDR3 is CASERGGGYTF. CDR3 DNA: TGTGCCAGCGAGCGGGGGGGAGGCTACACCTTC.

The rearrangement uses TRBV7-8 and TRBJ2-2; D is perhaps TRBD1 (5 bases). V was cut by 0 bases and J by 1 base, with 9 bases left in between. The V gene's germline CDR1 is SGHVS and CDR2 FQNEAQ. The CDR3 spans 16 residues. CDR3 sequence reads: CASSLAQALNTGELFF. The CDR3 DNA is TGTGCCAGCAGCTTAGCACAGGCCCTGAACACCGGGGAGCTGTTTTTT.

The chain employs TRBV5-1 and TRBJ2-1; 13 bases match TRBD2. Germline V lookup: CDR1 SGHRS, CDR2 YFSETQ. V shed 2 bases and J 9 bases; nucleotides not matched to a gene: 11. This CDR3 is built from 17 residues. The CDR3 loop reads CASSLTTSGRALVEQFF. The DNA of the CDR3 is TGCGCCAGCAGCTTAACCACTAGCGGGAGGGCCCTTGTTGAGCAGTTCTTC.

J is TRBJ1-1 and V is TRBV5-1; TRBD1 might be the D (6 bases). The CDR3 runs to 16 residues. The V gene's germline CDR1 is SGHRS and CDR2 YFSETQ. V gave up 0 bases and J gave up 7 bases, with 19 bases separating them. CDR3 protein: CASSLAGGRGLFEAFF. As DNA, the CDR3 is TGCGCCAGCAGCTTGGCCGGGGGGCGAGGTCTCTTTGAAGCTTTCTTT.

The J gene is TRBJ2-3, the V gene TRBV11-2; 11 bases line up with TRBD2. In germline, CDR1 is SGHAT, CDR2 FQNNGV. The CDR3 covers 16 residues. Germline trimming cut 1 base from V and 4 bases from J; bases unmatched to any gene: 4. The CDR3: CASSLGISGRADTQYF. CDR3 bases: TGTGCCAGCAGCTTAGGGATTAGCGGGAGGGCAGATACGCAGTATTTT.